A single sample is the source of the 7 T cell receptor beta chains below, sequenced in a study of OX40 agonist ivuxolimab in advanced cancers. The library was generated by the immunoSEQ multiplex PCR assay. The table was pulled from immuneACCESS by TCRdb, which kept in-frame rearrangements only. Such tables lose some clones; where checked, under half of the loss comes from unresolved V genes, and the rest has no known cause. The sample table lists around 60,000 clones, around 90% of them with a count of one. The ten top clones hold 16% of the sample. This specimen was CD4+ or CD8+ T cells sorted from blood, taken in a trial of the OX40 agonist ivuxolimab. The receptors originated from an adult with an advanced solid tumor such as melanoma, head and neck, liver or kidney cancer.

The rearrangement uses TRBV2 and TRBJ1-6, with a possible D match to TRBD1 (6 bases). Germline-derived CDR1 and CDR2 are SNHLY and FYNNEI. The CDR3 totals 13 residues. V dropped 8 bases and J dropped 8 bases, with 13 bases sitting between them. The CDR3 spells CASLRDKYSPLHF. CDR3 nucleotides: TGTGCCAGCTTAAGGGACAAATATTCACCCCTCCACTTT.

The rearrangement links TRBV6-1 to TRBJ1-5; D gene uncertain. This CDR3 comprises 13 residues. CDR1 and CDR2 from the germline V gene are MNHNS and SASEGT. V was trimmed by 6 bases and J by 0 bases, leaving 6 bases between them. CDR3 nucleotide sequence: TGTGCCAGCAGACCGTATAGCAATCAGCCCCAGCATTTT. Translating it yields CASRPYSNQPQHF.

The chain combines TRBV11-2 with TRBJ2-5; 7 nucleotides match TRBD2. Germline trimming cut 1 base from V and 2 bases from J; bases unmatched to any gene: 4. Germline CDR1 and CDR2: SGHAT and FQNNGV. This CDR3 is built from 15 residues. CDR3 coding DNA: TGTGCCAGCAGCTTAGCGGCTAGCGGACAAGAGACCCAGTACTTC. The encoded protein is CASSLAASGQETQYF.

This sequence joins TRBV6-5 and TRBJ1-3; D is unclear. Germline CDR1 MNHEY, CDR2 SVGAGI. The CDR3 sequence is 13 residues long. V was trimmed by 5 bases and J by 0 bases, leaving 5 bases between them. CDR3 in DNA: TGTGCCAGCAGTACAGTCTCTGGAAACACCATATATTTT. This codes for CASSTVSGNTIYF.

This chain links TRBV6-5 with TRBJ1-3; 7 bases agree with TRBD1. The ends lost 5 bases at V and 4 bases at J; junction bases unmatched: 2. The CDR3 is made up of 13 amino acids. Germline CDR1 MNHEY, CDR2 SVGAGI. The CDR3 DNA reads as TGTGCCAGCAGTAGGGGACAGGGAAACACCATATATTTT. Translating gives CASSRGQGNTIYF.

This clone has more than one count but fewer than ten. The sample has other DNA sequences that encode this CDR3 too. The genes are TRBV11-3 and TRBJ2-1; the D gene is possibly TRBD2 (6 bases). V was shortened by 1 base and J by 3 bases, with 10 bases between the two germline ends. The germline gives CDR1 SGHNT, CDR2 YENEEA. The CDR3 sequence is 15 residues long. The CDR3 DNA reads as TGTGCCAGCAGCTTAGCGGGAGCGAACTACAATGAGCAGTTCTTC. Protein sequence: CASSLAGANYNEQFF.

This clone was seen only once. The chain's CDR3 is CASRDPPGRQTGELFF. The CDR3 DNA reads as TGTGCCAGCAGGGACCCGCCCGGGAGACAGACCGGGGAGCTGTTTTTT. The chain couples TRBV2 to TRBJ2-2, with D possibly being TRBD2 (6 bases). Trimming left V 6 bases short and J 5 bases short, with 19 bases between. This CDR3 is 16 amino acids long. Per germline, CDR1 SNHLY and CDR2 FYNNEI.